Reported below is one T cell receptor beta chain. CDR3 length: 15 residues. Trimming cost V 4 bases and J 6 bases; bases outside gene matches: 9. Per the germline V gene, CDR1 is MNHEY and CDR2 is SVGEGT. The data derive from a study of blood T cell repertoires in COVID-19. Study background: Sample material is recorded as cDNA or gDNA derived from T cells, B-cell-depleted T cells, or PBMCs.

Here immunoSEQ multiplex PCR was the method, and the copy in TCRdb shows in-frame clones only, minus some. Of under 250,000 clones in the sample, around 90% were seen once. This chain connects TRBV6-2 or TRBV6-3 to TRBJ1-5; 7 bases map to TRBD1. The origin of this receptor is a man aged 60-69 years who had recovered from COVID-19. Sequencing input: peripheral blood. CDR3 in amino acids: CASSWEDRASQPQHF. DNA of the CDR3: TGTGCCAGCAGTTGGGAAGACAGGGCGAGTCAGCCCCAGCATTTT.